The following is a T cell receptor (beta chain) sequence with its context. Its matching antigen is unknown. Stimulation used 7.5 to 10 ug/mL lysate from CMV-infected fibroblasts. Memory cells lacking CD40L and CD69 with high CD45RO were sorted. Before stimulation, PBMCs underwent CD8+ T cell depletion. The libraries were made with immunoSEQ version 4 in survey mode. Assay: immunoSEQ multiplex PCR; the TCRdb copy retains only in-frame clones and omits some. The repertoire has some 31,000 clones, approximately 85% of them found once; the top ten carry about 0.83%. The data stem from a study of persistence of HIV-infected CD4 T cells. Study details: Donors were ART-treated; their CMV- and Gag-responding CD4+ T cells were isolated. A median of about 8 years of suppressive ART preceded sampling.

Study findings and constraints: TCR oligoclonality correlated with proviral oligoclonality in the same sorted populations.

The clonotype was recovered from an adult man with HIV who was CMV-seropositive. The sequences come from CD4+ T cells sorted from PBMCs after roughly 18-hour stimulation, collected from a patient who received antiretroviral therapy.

CDR3 region: CAISESEVNYGYTF. The CDR3 DNA reads TGTGCCATCAGTGAGTCGGAAGTAAACTATGGCTACACCTTC. The chain uses TRBV10-3 and TRBJ1-2; D unresolved. The CDR3 is 14 amino acids. Trimming cost V 0 bases and J 2 bases, with 7 bases left between them. Per germline, CDR1 ENHRY and CDR2 SYGVKD.